Listed below are T cell receptor beta chains from one sample, sequenced in a study of OX40 agonist ivuxolimab in advanced cancers. The repertoire was sequenced with immunoSEQ multiplex PCR; TCRdb's copy has only in-frame clones and lacks some. The top ten clones hold about 5.9% of a sample with 60,000 to 90,000 clones, around 86% of them seen once. The material sequenced was CD4+ or CD8+ T cells sorted from blood, taken in a trial of the OX40 agonist ivuxolimab. The source is an adult with an advanced solid tumor such as melanoma, head and neck, liver or kidney cancer. Both conserved end residues are trimmed from each CDR3. Fields, in order: J gene, V gene, CDR3 protein.

J: TRBJ2-3; V: TRBV7-2; CDR3: ASSLHRSSDTQY
J: TRBJ2-4; V: TRBV5-4; CDR3: ASSLDRENIQY
J: TRBJ2-5; V: TRBV7-3; CDR3: ASSLGGGGKETQY
J: TRBJ1-3; V: TRBV11-2; CDR3: ASSLVRALSGNTIY
J: TRBJ1-3; V: TRBV5-1; CDR3: ASSLLGVSGNTIY
J: TRBJ2-2; V: TRBV19; CDR3: ASRSLSGHTGELF
J: TRBJ2-3; V: TRBV23-1; CDR3: ASSQSFLGSTDTQY
J: TRBJ2-3; V: TRBV5-1; CDR3: ASGPGTSTDTQY
J: TRBJ1-2; V: TRBV5-1; CDR3: ASSLDRAGGGYT
J: TRBJ2-5; V: TRBV9; CDR3: ASSVATGTGEETQY
J: TRBJ1-1; V: TRBV18; CDR3: ASSPKTGTGGTEAF